This passage covers 7 T cell receptor beta chains from one sample sequenced in a study of sequential checkpoint blockade in melanoma. Generated by immunoSEQ multiplex PCR, the TCRdb table keeps only in-frame clones and is missing some. Altogether tens of thousands of clones are present, around 65% being singletons, with the ten largest covering 15% to 20%. Stated treatment: randomized to nivolumab then ipilimumab (arm A) or the reverse (arm B). The material sequenced was CD8+ T cells sorted from blood (inferred from file names), taken from a patient given nivolumab and ipilimumab in sequence. These receptors were collected from a human donor with melanoma.

This clone is medium-sized (0.01 to 0.1%) by share. The chain couples TRBV6-5 to TRBJ2-2, with D tentatively TRBD2 (7 bases). V was pared by 2 bases and J by 7 bases, with 14 bases between. Germline-derived CDR1 and CDR2 are MNHEY and SVGAGI. The CDR3 loop spans 15 amino acids. The CDR3 nucleotides read TGTGCCAGCAGTTACGTGTCAGGGGACTACGGGGAGCTGTTTTTT. Translated, it gives CASSYVSGDYGELFF.

The chain uses TRBV25-1 and TRBJ1-2; 8 bases align to TRBD1. Germline loops: CDR1 MGHDK, CDR2 SYGVNS. CDR3 size: 17 residues. V was pared by 1 base and J by 5 bases, with 12 bases of the junction left unmatched. CDR3 nucleotide sequence: TGTGCCAGCAGTGAATTTTACCTAACAGGGGGAACGTATGGCTACACCTTC. Its protein is CASSEFYLTGGTYGYTF.

The chain has TRBV11-3 and TRBJ2-3; weak D call: TRBD2 (6 bases). CDR3 length equals 16 residues. The V and J ends lost 5 bases and 5 bases respectively, with 20 bases between them. CDR1 is SGHNT and CDR2 is YENEEA in the germline V gene. The DNA for the CDR3 is TGTGCCAGCAGCCCAAATCCGGGACTCTCGGGAGATACGCAGTATTTT. Translating gives CASSPNPGLSGDTQYF. Supplemented by reference TRBV11-3 and TRBJ2-3, the full variable domain reads EAGVVQSPRYKIIEKKQPVAFWCNPISGHNTLYWYLQNLGQGPELLIRYENEEAVDDSQLPKDRFSAERLKGVDSTLKIQPAELGDSAVYLCASSPNPGLSGDTQYFGPGTRLTVL.

The V gene is TRBV2, the J gene TRBJ2-1; possible D gene TRBD2, 5 bases. The V gene lost 5 bases and the J gene lost 0 bases, with 11 bases spanning the gap. Germline CDR1 is SNHLY and CDR2 is FYNNEI. The CDR3 spans 15 residues. The CDR3 DNA reads TGTGCCAGCAGTCCACTAGGAAGCTCCTACAATGAGCAGTTCTTC. This codes for CASSPLGSSYNEQFF.

This chain connects TRBV19 to TRBJ1-4; unclear D gene. The germline gives CDR1 LNHDA, CDR2 SQIVND (reference sequence). This CDR3 comprises 13 residues. Trimming took 3 bases from V and 6 from J, leaving 8 bases between them. The chain's CDR3 is CASSIRMDEKLFF. DNA for the CDR3: TGTGCCAGTAGTATCAGAATGGATGAAAAACTGTTTTTT.

The J gene is TRBJ2-5, the V gene TRBV7-7, with TRBD2 identical over 11 bases. This CDR3 region has 17 residues. V dropped 5 bases and J dropped 3; count of bases not matched to a gene: 11. CDR1 is SSHAT and CDR2 is FNYEAQ in the germline V gene (reference sequence). The CDR3 region has the DNA TGTGCCAGCAGCCCGCGAGTAGCGGGGGGGTCGGAAGAGACCCAGTACTTC. Protein: CASSPRVAGGSEETQYF.

The gene calls are TRBV21-1 and TRBJ2-6; the table calls TRBD1, which could not be checked here. TRBV21-1 counts as a pseudogene. The CDR3 totals 17 residues. The CDR3 nucleotides read TGTGCCAGCAGCTCCCGACAGGGGGACTCTGGGGCCAACGTCCTGACTTTC. Translating gives CASSSRQGDSGANVLTF.